These T cell receptor beta chains were read from a single sample in a study of cytomegalovirus exposure and HLA in healthy donors. This table comes from immunoSEQ multiplex PCR, and its TCRdb copy is limited to in-frame clones, with some not included. The sample consists of under 200,000 clones, 68% of them appearing once. Sequenced sample: PBMCs. These receptors originate from a man aged 50-59 years in good health and CMV-seronegative. CDR3s include the opening cysteine and the closing phenylalanine or tryptophan. The D gene is left open where the match is weak. The size field is filled for only some rows; it gives once, few, many or a size class.

>TRBV5-1|-|TRBJ1-2|-
TGCGCCAGCAGCTCTGGACAGCAAGTAGCTAACTATGGCTACACCTTC
CASSSGQQVANYGYTF
>TRBV5-1|-|TRBJ2-5|TRBD1
TGCGCCAGCAGCCTTCAGGGGGTGCAAGAGACCCAGTACTTC
CASSLQGVQETQYF
>TRBV25-1|-|TRBJ2-7|-
TGTGCCAGCCGTGACACAGGGACCTACGAGCAGTACTTC
CASRDTGTYEQYF
>TRBV2|few|TRBJ1-5|-
TGTGCCAGCAGTGAAACCAGCGTGAGCAATCAGCCCCAGCATTTT
CASSETSVSNQPQHF
>TRBV28|few|TRBJ2-6|-
TGTGCCAGCAGTCAGCCGGGGGGCTTCTCTGGGGCCAACGTCCTGACTTTC
CASSQPGGFSGANVLTF
>TRBV5-1|once|TRBJ1-5|TRBD1
TGCGCCAGCAGCTTGGAGGGGGCAGTCAATCAGCCCCAGCATTTT
CASSLEGAVNQPQHF
>TRBV5-1|-|TRBJ1-5|-
TGCGCCAGCAGCTCCGATCCAGGGATGAGCAATCAGCCCCAGCATTTT
CASSSDPGMSNQPQHF
>TRBV6-1|few|TRBJ1-1|-
TGTGCCAGCAGGGATCCACAGGTAAACACTGAAGCTTTCTTT
CASRDPQVNTEAFF
>TRBV19|-|TRBJ2-7|-
TGTGCCAGTAGTGCTACTTCCTACGAGCAGTACTTC
CASSATSYEQYF
>TRBV2|-|TRBJ2-7|TRBD2
TGTGCCAGCAGTGGACTAGCGGGGGGCCCCTATACTAGCTCCTACGAGCAGTACTTC
CASSGLAGGPYTSSYEQYF
>TRBV27|once|TRBJ1-6|TRBD1
TGTGCCAGCAGTTTAACGGCGGCAGGGGGCAGAGCACCCCTCCACTTT
CASSLTAAGGRAPLHF
>TRBV19|-|TRBJ2-7|TRBD2
TGTGCCAGTCGAACTAGCGGGGGCCTCTCCTACGAGCAGTACTTC
CASRTSGGLSYEQYF